The 19 T cell receptor beta chains below come from one sample, sequenced in a study of CD8 T cells in ankylosing spondylitis. Via MiXCR, TCRdb re-called the 5' RACE reads, giving one row per CDR3 protein. The sample holds 40,000 or so distinct CDR3 sequences, approximately 9.9% seen once. Material for sequencing was blood, either unsorted or a sorted T cell fraction (not recorded which). The receptors were sampled from a male donor with ankylosing spondylitis or in good health (not recorded which).

On this clonotype itself: This could be a read error, since a much larger clone is one nucleotide away. The chain uses TRBV5-6 and TRBJ1-2; TRBD1 aligns across 8 bases. Trimming took 5 bases from V and 6 from J; bases not matched to a gene: 6. Germline-derived CDR1 and CDR2 are SGHDT and YYEEEE. This CDR3 is built from 13 residues. As DNA, the CDR3 is TGTGCCAGCAGACCGTCAGGGGGCAATGGCTACACCTTC. Translation: CASRPSGGNGYTF.

The CDR3 sequence is CASSLDPGKGGEQYF. The CDR3 DNA reads TGCGCCAGCAGCCTCGACCCGGGCAAAGGGGGGGAGCAGTACTTC. The chain is built from TRBV5-1 and TRBJ2-7, with D perhaps being TRBD1 or TRBD2 (6 bases each). Germline V CDR1 and CDR2: SGHRS, YFSETQ. This CDR3 has 15 amino acids. V was shortened by 4 bases and J by 7 bases, with 21 bases between the two germline ends.

This clonotype was counted at least ten times. The chain uses TRBV3-1 and TRBJ2-1; D gene uncertain. The germline CDR1 and CDR2 sequences are LGHDT and YNNKEL (reference sequence). This CDR3 contains 13 residues. Trimming removed 1 base from V and 8 bases from J, with 9 bases in between. The CDR3 here is CASSQVKMDEQFF. The CDR3 DNA follows: TGTGCCAGCAGCCAAGTGAAGATGGATGAGCAGTTCTTC.

This clonotype was seen ten or more times. The V call is TRBV12-3 or TRBV12-4, the J call TRBJ1-3; D is uncertain. The V end lost 6 bases, the J end lost 8 bases, and 14 bases lay between the germline ends. The CDR3 totals 13 residues. Written as DNA, the CDR3 is TGTGCCAGCAGCCCTCGTGAGATTCACACCATATATTTT. The encoded protein is CASSPREIHTIYF.

This clonotype was counted only a few times. CDR3 coding DNA: TGTGCCAGCACGAGCAGGGCCGAGCAGTACTTC. Protein sequence: CASTSRAEQYF. The rearrangement links TRBV6-5 to TRBJ2-7; tentatively, D is TRBD1 (5 bases). The germline V gene encodes CDR1 MNHEY and CDR2 SVGAGI. Deletions cut 7 bases from V and 6 bases from J, with 10 bases between. The CDR3 runs 11 residues.

This clonotype was seen repeatedly, ten times or more. This chain links TRBV20-1 with TRBJ2-5; TRBD2 might be the D (5 bases). CDR1 is DFQATT and CDR2 is SNEGSKA in the germline V gene (reference sequence). This CDR3 spans 14 amino acids. V lost 6 bases and J 3 bases, leaving 17 bases between the germline ends. For the CDR3, the DNA is TGCAGTGCCTCGTGGTCCCCCGGGGAAGAGACCCAGTACTTC. Its protein is CSASWSPGEETQYF.

This clonotype came up many times. The chain carries TRBV10-3 and TRBJ2-2; D is perhaps TRBD2 (6 bases). Trimming left V 4 bases short and J 0 bases short, with 9 bases between. The CDR3 spans 15 residues. Per germline, CDR1 ENHRY and CDR2 SYGVKD. Here the CDR3 DNA reads TGTGCCATCAGTGGTAGCGGCGCGAACACCGGGGAGCTGTTTTTT. Its protein product is CAISGSGANTGELFF.

The CDR3: CASSLVGLAVTGELFF. For the CDR3, the DNA is TGTGCCAGCAGCTTAGTGGGACTAGCGGTTACCGGGGAGCTGTTTTTT. This chain links TRBV7-2 with TRBJ2-2; 11 bases match TRBD2. This CDR3 region has 16 residues. CDR1 and CDR2 (germline): SGHTA, FQGNSA. V was clipped by 1 base and J by 5 bases; unmatched bases: 3.

This clonotype was seen at least ten times. V gene TRBV28 combines with J gene TRBJ2-3, with D perhaps matching TRBD1 (5 bases). Trimming shortened V by 1 base and J by 4 bases, and 9 bases separated the two germline ends. The CDR3 is made up of 14 amino acids. The germline CDR1 and CDR2 sequences are MDHEN and SYDVKM. In DNA form, the CDR3 reads TGTGCCAGCAGTTTATCCAGGGTGGCAGATACGCAGTATTTT. It codes for CASSLSRVADTQYF. The complete variable domain, with remaining parts taken from reference TRBV28 and TRBJ2-3, reads DVKVTQSSRYLVKRTGEKVFLECVQDMDHENMFWYRQDPGLGLRLIYFSYDVKMKEKGDIPEGYSVSREKKERFSLILESASTNQTSMYLCASSLSRVADTQYFGPGTRLTVL.

This clonotype was picked up many times. The chain uses TRBV5-1 and TRBJ1-2, with a weak D call TRBD1 (6 bases). V dropped 3 bases and J dropped 7 bases, with 10 bases sitting between them. This CDR3 has 12 residues. The germline V gene encodes CDR1 SGHRS and CDR2 YFSETQ. The CDR3 here is CASSSQGAGYTF. DNA of the CDR3: TGCGCCAGCAGCTCACAGGGTGCTGGCTACACCTTC.

The table lists this clonotype with many counts. The V call is TRBV5-1, the J call TRBJ2-5; 12 bases align to TRBD2. CDR3 length: 15 residues. Germline lookup yields CDR1 SGHRS and CDR2 YFSETQ. V was pared by 2 bases and J by 2 bases, with 1 base of the junction left unmatched. The chain's CDR3 is CASSLGTSGQETQYF. CDR3 DNA: TGCGCCAGCAGCTTAGGGACTAGCGGGCAAGAGACCCAGTACTTC.

By sample fraction, this clonotype is medium-sized (0.01 to 0.1%). The chain links TRBV6-1 to TRBJ2-1, with D possibly called TRBD1 or TRBD2 (5 bases each). Germline V gives CDR1 MNHNS, CDR2 SASEGT. The CDR3 totals 13 residues. CDR3 residues: CGVVLGERNEQFF. The CDR3 DNA reads as TGTGGTGTAGTACTGGGGGAAAGGAATGAGCAGTTCTTC.

This clonotype has ten or more counts. The genes are TRBV3-1 and TRBJ2-5; tentatively, D is TRBD2 (6 bases). The CDR3 loop spans 16 amino acids. The germline gives CDR1 LGHDT, CDR2 YNNKEL (reference sequence). Trimming removed 4 bases from V and 5 bases from J, with 20 bases in between. CDR3 protein: CASSPLGGTGRETQYF. CDR3 nucleotides: TGTGCCAGCAGCCCACTAGGAGGGACTGGTCGTGAGACCCAGTACTTC.

In its sample, this clonotype was seen a few times. CDR3 nucleotides: TGTGCCAGCAGCCATCAAGGGAGCAATCAGCCCCAGCATTTT. This gives the protein CASSHQGSNQPQHF. This chain links TRBV7-9 with TRBJ1-5, with unresolved D. Germline V gives CDR1 SEHNR, CDR2 FQNEAQ (reference sequence). The ends were cut back, 5 bases at V and 1 base at J, with 9 bases in the middle. This CDR3 is built from 14 residues. The whole variable domain, remainder taken from reference TRBV7-9 and TRBJ1-5, is DTGVSQNPRHKITKRGQNVTFRCDPISEHNRLYWYRQTLGQGPEFLTYFQNEAQLEKSRLLSDRFSAERPKGSFSTLEIQRTEQGDSAMYLCASSHQGSNQPQHFGDGTRLSIL.

This clonotype was observed at least ten times. The chain has TRBV5-1 and TRBJ2-7, with 7 positions matching TRBD1. The trim removed 4 bases at V and 4 bases at J, leaving 8 bases unmatched. This CDR3 is built from 14 residues. From germline, CDR1 is SGHRS and CDR2 YFSETQ. The CDR3 coding sequence is TGCGCCAGCAGCACCTTTGACAGGGAATACGAGCAGTACTTC. Translating gives CASSTFDREYEQYF.

In its sample, this clonotype was seen many times. The CDR3 loop reads CASSSPGLNTGELFF. CDR3 nucleotide sequence: TGTGCCAGCAGTTCTCCGGGACTCAACACCGGGGAGCTGTTTTTT. This chain uses TRBV5-4 with TRBJ2-2; D perhaps matches TRBD2 (6 bases). The germline V gene has CDR1 SGHNT and CDR2 YYREEE (reference sequence). The ends were cut back, 5 bases at V and 2 bases at J, with 13 bases in the middle. This CDR3 contains 15 residues. Complete variable domain (other parts from reference TRBV5-4 and TRBJ2-2): ETGVTQSPTHLIKTRGQQVTLRCSSQSGHNTVSWYQQALGQGPQFIFQYYREEENGRGNFPPRFSGLQFPNYSSELNVNALELDDSALYLCASSSPGLNTGELFFGEGSRLTVL.

V usage is TRBV7-2 and J usage is TRBJ1-2, with D perhaps TRBD1 (5 bases). The V end lost 2 bases, the J end lost 8 bases, and 18 bases lay between the germline ends. Germline values: CDR1 SGHTA, CDR2 FQGNSA. This CDR3 is 15 amino acids long. In DNA form, the CDR3 reads TGTGCCAGCAGCTTACTTAAAACAGGTGTCTGGGGCTACACCTTC. Translation gives CASSLLKTGVWGYTF. Variable domain in full (rest from reference TRBV7-2 and TRBJ1-2): GAGVSQSPSNKVTEKGKDVELRCDPISGHTALYWYRQSLGQGLEFLIYFQGNSAPDKSGLPSDRFSAERTGGSVSTLTIQRTQQEDSAVYLCASSLLKTGVWGYTFGSGTRLTVV.

On this clonotype itself: A read error may be the cause here, since a much bigger clone is one base away. The chain couples TRBV3-1 to TRBJ2-7, with 9 nucleotides matching TRBD2. With V trimmed by 4 bases and J by 3 bases, 16 bases remained unmatched. Germline-derived CDR1 and CDR2 are LGHDT and YNNKEL (reference sequence). This CDR3 is 18 amino acids long. The CDR3, as DNA: TGTGCCAGCAGCCGACGACGACTCAGCGGGGGGATTTTCTACGAGCAGTACTTC. This encodes CASSRRRLSGGIFYEQYF.

The rearrangement links TRBV12-3 or TRBV12-4 to TRBJ2-7; tentatively, D is TRBD1 (6 bases). V dropped 3 bases and J dropped 4 bases, with 22 bases sitting between them. The CDR3 is made up of 17 amino acids. CDR3 DNA sequence: TGTGCCAGCAGTTTGGGGATCAATCGACAGGTGGGTTACGAGCAGTACTTC. It yields the protein CASSLGINRQVGYEQYF.